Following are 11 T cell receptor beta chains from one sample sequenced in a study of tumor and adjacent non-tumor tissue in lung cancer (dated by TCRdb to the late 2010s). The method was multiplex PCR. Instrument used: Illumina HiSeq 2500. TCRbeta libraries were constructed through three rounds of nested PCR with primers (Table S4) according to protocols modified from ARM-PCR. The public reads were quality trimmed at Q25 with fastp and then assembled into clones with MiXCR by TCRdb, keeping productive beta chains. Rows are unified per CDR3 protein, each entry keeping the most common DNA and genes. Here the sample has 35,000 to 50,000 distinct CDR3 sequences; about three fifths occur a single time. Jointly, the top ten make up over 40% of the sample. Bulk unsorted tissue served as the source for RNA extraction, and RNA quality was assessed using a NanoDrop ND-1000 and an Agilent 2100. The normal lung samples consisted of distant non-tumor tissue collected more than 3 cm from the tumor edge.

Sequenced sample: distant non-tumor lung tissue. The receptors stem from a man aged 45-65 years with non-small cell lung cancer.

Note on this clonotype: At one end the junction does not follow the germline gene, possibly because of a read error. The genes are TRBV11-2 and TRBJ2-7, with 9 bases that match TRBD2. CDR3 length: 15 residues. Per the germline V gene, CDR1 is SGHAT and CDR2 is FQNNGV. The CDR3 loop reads CTSSLRSGGTLEQYF. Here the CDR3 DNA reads TGTACCAGCAGCTTAAGGAGCGGGGGGACCCTTGAGCAGTACTTC.

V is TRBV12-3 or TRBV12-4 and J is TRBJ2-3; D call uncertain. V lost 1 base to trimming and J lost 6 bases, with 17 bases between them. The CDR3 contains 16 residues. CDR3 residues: CASSLDSSHGMDTQYF. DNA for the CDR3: TGTGCCAGCAGTTTAGATAGCAGCCATGGTATGGATACGCAGTATTTT.

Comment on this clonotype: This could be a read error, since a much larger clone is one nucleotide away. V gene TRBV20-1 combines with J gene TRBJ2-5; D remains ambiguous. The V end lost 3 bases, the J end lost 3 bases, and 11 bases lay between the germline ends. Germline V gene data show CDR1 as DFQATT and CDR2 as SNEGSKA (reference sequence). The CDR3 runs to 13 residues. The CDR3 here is CSASPGRKETQYF. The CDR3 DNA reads TGCAGTGCTAGCCCGGGCAGAAAAGAGACCCAGTACTTC.

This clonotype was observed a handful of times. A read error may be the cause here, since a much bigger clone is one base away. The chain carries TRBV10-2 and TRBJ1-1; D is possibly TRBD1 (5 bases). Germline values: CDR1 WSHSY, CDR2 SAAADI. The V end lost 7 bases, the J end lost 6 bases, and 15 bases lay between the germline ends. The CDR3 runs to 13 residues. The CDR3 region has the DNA TGCGCCAGCACTGTGGTCAGAGGGGCTGAAGCTTTCTTT. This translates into CASTVVRGAEAFF.

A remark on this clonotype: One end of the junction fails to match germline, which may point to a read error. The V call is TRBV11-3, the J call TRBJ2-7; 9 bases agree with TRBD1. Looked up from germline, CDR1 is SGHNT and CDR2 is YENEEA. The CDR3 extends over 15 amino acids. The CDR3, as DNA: TGTGCCAGCAGCCTGGGACAGGGACTACTCTACGAGGAGTACTTC. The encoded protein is CASSLGQGLLYEEYF.

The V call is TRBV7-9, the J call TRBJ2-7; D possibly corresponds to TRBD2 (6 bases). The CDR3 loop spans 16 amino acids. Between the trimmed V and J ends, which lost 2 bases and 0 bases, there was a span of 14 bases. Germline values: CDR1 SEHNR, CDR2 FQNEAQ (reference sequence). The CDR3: CASSLIAGTRSYEQYF. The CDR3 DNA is TGTGCCAGCAGCTTAATTGCAGGGACTCGCTCCTACGAGCAGTACTTC.

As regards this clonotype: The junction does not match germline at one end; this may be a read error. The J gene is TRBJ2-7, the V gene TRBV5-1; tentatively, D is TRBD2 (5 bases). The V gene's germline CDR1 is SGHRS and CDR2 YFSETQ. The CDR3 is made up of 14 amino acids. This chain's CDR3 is CASSLRAGGLAQYF. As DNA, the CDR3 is TGCGCCAGTAGCTTGAGGGCCGGCGGATTGGCGCAGTACTTC.

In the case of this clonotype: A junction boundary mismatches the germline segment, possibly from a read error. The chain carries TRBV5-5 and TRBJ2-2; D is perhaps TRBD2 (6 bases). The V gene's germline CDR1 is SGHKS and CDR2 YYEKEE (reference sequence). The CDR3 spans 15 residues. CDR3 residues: CASSLVQLGTGGLFF. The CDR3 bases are TGTGCCAGCAGCTTGGTTCAACTCGGCACCGGGGGGCTGTTTTTT.

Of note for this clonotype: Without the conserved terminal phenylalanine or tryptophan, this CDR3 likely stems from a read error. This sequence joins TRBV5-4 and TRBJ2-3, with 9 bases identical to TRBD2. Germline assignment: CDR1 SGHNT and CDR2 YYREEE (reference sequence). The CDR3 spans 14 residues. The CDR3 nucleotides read TGTGCCAACAGCTTTAGCGGGAGTGTAGATACGCAGTATCTT. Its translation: CANSFSGSVDTQYL.

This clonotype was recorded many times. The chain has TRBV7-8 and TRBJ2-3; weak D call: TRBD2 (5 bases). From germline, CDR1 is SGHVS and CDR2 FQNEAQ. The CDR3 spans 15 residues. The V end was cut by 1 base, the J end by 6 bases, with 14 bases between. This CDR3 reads CASSLVLGSGDTQYF. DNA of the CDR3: TGTGCCAGCAGCTTAGTTTTGGGGTCGGGGGATACGCAGTATTTT.

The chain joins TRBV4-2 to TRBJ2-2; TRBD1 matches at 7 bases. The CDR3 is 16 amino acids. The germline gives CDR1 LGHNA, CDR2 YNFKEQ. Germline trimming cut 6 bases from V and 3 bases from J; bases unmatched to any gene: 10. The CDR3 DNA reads TGTGCCAGCAGTCTAGTAAAGGGACAGTACACCGGGGAGCTGTTTTTT. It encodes CASSLVKGQYTGELFF.